This T cell receptor (beta chain) was obtained from a study of response to subunit inactivated influenza vaccine. General study findings and limits: Few additional T cells are recruited per seasonal influenza vaccination, authors suggested.

This clonotype was found a few times. The antigen is unknown. Losses at the gene ends were 7 bases for V and 3 bases for J; bases not matched to a gene: 9. CDR1 is SEHNR, CDR2 FQNEAQ, per germline (reference sequence). This CDR3 has 14 amino acids. MiXCR, applied by TCRdb to the RT-PCR reads, yields one record per CDR3 protein. The repertoire holds around 500,000 distinct CDR3 sequences, with over 9.5% as singletons. The TCR was taken from a man between 45 and 60 years old who received an inactivated influenza vaccine. The chain employs TRBV7-9 and TRBJ2-7; 7 nucleotides align to TRBD1. The specimen comprised PBMCs from blood, sampled roughly 47 days after vaccination. DNA for the CDR3: TGTGCCAGCACCCTAGGACAGGCCGACTACGAGCAGTACTTC. Translated: CASTLGQADYEQYF.